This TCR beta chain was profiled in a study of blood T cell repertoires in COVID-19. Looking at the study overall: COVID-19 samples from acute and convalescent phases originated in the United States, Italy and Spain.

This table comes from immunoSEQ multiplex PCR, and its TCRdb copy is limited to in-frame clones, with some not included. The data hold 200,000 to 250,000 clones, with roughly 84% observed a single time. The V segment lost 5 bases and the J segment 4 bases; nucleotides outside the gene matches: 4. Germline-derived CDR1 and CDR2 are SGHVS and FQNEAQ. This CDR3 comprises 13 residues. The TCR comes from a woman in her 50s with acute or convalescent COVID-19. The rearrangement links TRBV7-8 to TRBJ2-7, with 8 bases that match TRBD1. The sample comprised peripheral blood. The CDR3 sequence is CASSARTGYEQYF. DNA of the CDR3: TGTGCCAGCAGCGCCCGGACAGGGTACGAGCAGTACTTC.